This TCR beta chain was retrieved from a study of cytomegalovirus exposure and HLA in healthy donors. Study-wide points: In a later analysis, common viral pathogens appeared linked to several of the most significant clusters.

The CDR3 length is 12 residues. Trimming removed 4 bases at V and 2 bases at J, with 4 bases between. Germline CDR1 and CDR2: SEHNR and FQNEAQ (reference sequence). On this clone itself: What it binds is not known.

The PCR was carried out with 60 Vbeta primers and 13 Jbeta primers. The data were produced by immunoSEQ multiplex PCR, yet TCRdb's version contains in-frame clones alone and is incomplete. The sample lists 150,000 to 200,000 clones; 75% were seen once. The clonotype was recovered from a man between 18 and 29 years old in good health and CMV-seropositive. This chain connects TRBV7-9 to TRBJ2-3, with D hard to call. The sequencing input was PBMCs. CDR3 coding DNA: TGTGCCAGCAGCTATATCACAGATACGCAGTATTTT. It encodes CASSYITDTQYF.